This T cell receptor (beta chain) was identified during a study of cytomegalovirus exposure and HLA in healthy donors. Regarding the study as a whole: Indistinguishability led to the exclusion of some V segments, TRBV6-2 and TRBV6-3 included. Accounts indicate the classifier identified cytomegalovirus status with strong specificity and sensitivity. Previous analysis showed most TCR beta V segments were productive about 87% or about 30% of the time. As confirmed in vitro, a few CMV-associated chains were specific for CMV antigens.

For this clone: Its antigen is not known.

In the PCR, 60 Vbeta and 13 Jbeta primers were used. Some clones are missing from TCRdb's copy, which holds only in-frame ones; the method was immunoSEQ multiplex PCR. The sample has about 150,000 clones, around 85% seen once. This CDR3 is 16 amino acids long. The source is a man aged 50-59 years in good health and CMV-seropositive. Input material: PBMCs. The chain is built from TRBV12-2 and TRBJ2-1; the table gives TRBD2 as D, unverified against the DNA. TRBV12-2 is a pseudogene. CDR3 sequence reads: CASRPLLAGGPKEQFF. The CDR3, as DNA: TGTGCAAGTCGCCCACTACTAGCGGGAGGGCCAAAGGAGCAGTTCTTC.